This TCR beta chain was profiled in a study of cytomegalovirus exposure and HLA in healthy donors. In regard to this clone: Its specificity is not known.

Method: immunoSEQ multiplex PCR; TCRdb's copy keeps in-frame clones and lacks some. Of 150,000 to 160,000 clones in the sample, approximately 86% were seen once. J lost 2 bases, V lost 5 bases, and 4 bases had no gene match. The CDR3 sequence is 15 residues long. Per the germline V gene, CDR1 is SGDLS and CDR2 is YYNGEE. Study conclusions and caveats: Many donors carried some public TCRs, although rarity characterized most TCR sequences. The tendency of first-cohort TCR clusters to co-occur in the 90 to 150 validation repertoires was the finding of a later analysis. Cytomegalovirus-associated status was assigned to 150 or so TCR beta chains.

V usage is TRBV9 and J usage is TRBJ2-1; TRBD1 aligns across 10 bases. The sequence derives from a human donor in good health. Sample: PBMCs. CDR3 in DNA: TGTGCCAGCAGGAGGGGACAGGGGACCTACAATGAGCAGTTCTTC. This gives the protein CASRRGQGTYNEQFF.